The 4 T cell receptor beta chains listed next were all sequenced from one sample in a study of blood T cell repertoires in COVID-19. The method was immunoSEQ multiplex PCR; TCRdb's version includes in-frame clones alone and lacks a portion of them. The sample has some 99,000 clones, approximately 86% seen once. The specimen was peripheral blood. All receptors derive from a woman in her sixties or seventies in a cohort sampled during active or convalescent COVID-19.

The V call is TRBV2, the J call TRBJ1-2, with 8 bases aligning to TRBD1. The CDR3 has 15 residues. V was pared by 7 bases and J by 6 bases, with 13 bases of the junction left unmatched. CDR1 SNHLY and CDR2 FYNNEI come from the germline V gene. CDR3 protein: CASTTIPRQGHGYTF. In DNA, the CDR3 is TGTGCCAGCACTACCATCCCTCGACAGGGGCATGGCTACACCTTC. The full variable domain, with the rest looked up from reference TRBV2 and TRBJ1-2, is EPEVTQTPSHQVTQMGQEVILRCVPISNHLYFYWYRQILGQKVEFLVSFYNNEISEKSEIFDDQFSVERPDGSNFTLKIRSTKLEDSAMYFCASTTIPRQGHGYTFGSGTRLTVV.

The rearrangement links TRBV7-2 to TRBJ1-2; the D is unclear. CDR3 size: 17 residues. Between the trimmed V and J ends, which lost 5 bases and 0 bases, there was a span of 19 bases. The V gene's germline CDR1 is SGHTA and CDR2 FQGNSA. CDR3 sequence: CASSDRDPLITNYGYTF. The CDR3 DNA reads as TGTGCCAGCAGCGATCGGGATCCACTAATTACTAACTATGGCTACACCTTC.

The chain combines TRBV7-8 with TRBJ2-5, with TRBD2 identical over 12 bases. Unmatched junction bases numbered 1, after V lost 8 bases and J lost 3 bases. The CDR3 has 13 amino acids. The germline gives CDR1 SGHVS, CDR2 FQNEAQ. CDR3 sequence: CASRLAGEETQYF. The CDR3 nucleotides read TGTGCCAGCCGACTAGCGGGGGAAGAGACCCAGTACTTC.

This chain connects TRBV7-8 to TRBJ1-2, with 8 bases identical to TRBD1. Per germline, CDR1 SGHVS and CDR2 FQNEAQ. The CDR3 runs 14 residues. V was clipped by 2 bases and J by 5 bases; unmatched bases: 4. The CDR3 nucleotides read TGTGCCAGCAGCTTAAGGCAGGGGGCATATGGCTACACCTTC. It encodes CASSLRQGAYGYTF.